This TCR beta chain was identified in a study of blood T cells in healthy people across ages. With a J-beta primer mix and a sample-barcoded 5' primer, a second PCR ran about 7 to 11 cycles. TCRdb re-called the 5' RACE reads through MiXCR, storing one row per CDR3 protein. The sample yields hundreds of thousands of distinct CDR3 sequences, 20% to 30% seen once. The CDR3 is 16 residues long. With 5 bases clipped from V and 1 base from J, the junction kept 6 bases outside the gene matches. These same records also appear under a second study, on T cells of mothers and their children. This second report adds: Donors comprised a few healthy Caucasian mothers plus their six children. It was observed that no persistent microchimeric T cell clones could be detected.

The chain has TRBV12-3 or TRBV12-4 and TRBJ1-1, with 11 bases lining up with TRBD1. Sample: blood. The sequence was obtained from a boy between 10 and 17 years old in good health. The CDR3 sequence: CASSPGQGARNTEAFF. The CDR3 DNA is TGTGCCAGCAGTCCAGGACAGGGGGCGCGGAACACTGAAGCTTTCTTT.